This TCR beta chain stems from a study of monozygotic twins with inflammatory bowel disease. Study-wide findings and caveats: Repertoire similarity did not separate concordant from discordant twins, possibly from limited power.

Worth noting for this clonotype: The antigen remains undetermined.

TCRdb re-called the 5' RACE reads; every CDR3 protein appears as one record, without DNA. There are under 350,000 distinct CDR3 sequences in the sample, with roughly 5.3% held by the top ten. Sequencing input: blood. The receptor was derived from a human donor with ulcerative colitis or Crohn's disease, or a healthy co-twin of an affected twin (not recorded which).

The chain's CDR3 is CSVGGQTNQPQHF. The chain recombines TRBV29-1 with TRBJ1-5; the TCRdb call, TRBD1, lacks DNA for checking. The CDR3 has 13 amino acids. From germline, CDR1 is SQVTM and CDR2 ANQGSEA.